The 21 T cell receptor beta chains in this list originate from one sample, sequenced in a study of blood T cell repertoires in COVID-19 (dated by TCRdb to 2018 to 2021). The library was produced with the immunoSEQ multiplex PCR assay. TCRdb mirrors the immuneACCESS table, restricted to in-frame sequences. Some clones are absent from its copies; in checked studies, under half trace to an unresolved V gene, and the reason for the others is unknown. Present in this sample are approximately 330,000 clones, 86% of which were seen just once. The top ten constitute approximately 4% of the sample. Sequencing was performed on PBMCs or T cells enriched from blood (not recorded which). The origin of the receptors is a woman aged 40 to 50 with acute COVID-19.

Only a few counts were recorded for this clone. The genes are TRBV20-1 and TRBJ2-3; TRBD2 matches 9 bases. V shed 3 bases and J 2 bases; nucleotides not matched to a gene: 6. The CDR3 consists of 15 residues. The V gene's germline CDR1 is DFQATT and CDR2 SNEGSKA (reference sequence). In DNA, the CDR3 is TGCAGTGCTAGTTCGGGCGGGGGGGCCACAGATACGCAGTATTTT. It encodes CSASSGGGATDTQYF.

The gene calls are TRBV5-1 and TRBJ1-1; 8 bases match TRBD1. The CDR3 has 18 residues. Trimming at V came to 0 bases and at J to 1 base, leaving 11 bases not matched to a gene. The germline V gene has CDR1 SGHRS and CDR2 YFSETQ. CDR3 region: CASSLGRTNDRGNTEAFF. DNA for the CDR3: TGCGCCAGCAGCTTGGGACGGACCAACGACAGGGGGAACACTGAAGCTTTCTTT.

This chain connects TRBV5-1 to TRBJ1-3, with 7 bases lining up with TRBD1. This CDR3 contains 14 residues. Germline CDR1 is SGHRS and CDR2 is YFSETQ. Trimming at V came to 4 bases and at J to 2 bases, leaving 3 bases not matched to a gene. The CDR3 nucleotides are TGCGCCAGCAGCCCCGACAGGGCTGGAAACACCATATATTTT. Encoded protein: CASSPDRAGNTIYF.

The chain joins TRBV5-1 to TRBJ1-3; 8 nucleotides agree with TRBD1. From germline, CDR1 is SGHRS and CDR2 YFSETQ. The CDR3 has 17 residues. J lost 0 bases, V lost 4 bases, and 9 bases had no gene match. The CDR3 DNA sequence: TGCGCCAGCAGCGTGGGAACAGGGGGAAGCTCTGGAAACACCATATATTTT. Translated: CASSVGTGGSSGNTIYF.

The rearrangement joins TRBV20-1 to TRBJ2-1; 9 nucleotides agree with TRBD2. Germline CDR1 is DFQATT and CDR2 is SNEGSKA (reference sequence). With 3 bases clipped from V and 3 bases from J, the junction kept 9 bases outside the gene matches. The CDR3 has 16 amino acids. In DNA form, the CDR3 reads TGCAGTGCTAGTACCATAGCGGGAGCTATCTACAATGAGCAGTTCTTC. The encoded protein is CSASTIAGAIYNEQFF.

V gene TRBV28 combines with J gene TRBJ2-5, with D possibly TRBD1 on 6 matching bases. V was cut by 4 bases and J by 3 bases, with 9 bases left in between. The V gene's germline CDR1 is MDHEN and CDR2 SYDVKM. This CDR3 is 13 amino acids long. Here the CDR3 reads CASSWDNEETQYF. CDR3 bases: TGTGCCAGCAGTTGGGACAACGAAGAGACCCAGTACTTC.

Turning to this clone: This CDR3 is also generated by other DNA sequences in the sample. The chain uses TRBV3-1 (or the pseudogene TRBV3-2) and TRBJ2-1; TRBD1 aligns across 8 bases. The CDR3 is 13 residues long. J was trimmed by 7 bases and V by 3 bases; bases with no gene match: 2. Germline-derived CDR1 and CDR2 are LGHDT and YNNKEL (reference sequence). In DNA, the CDR3 is TGTGCCAGCAGCCACCAGGGGGCGAATGAGCAGTTCTTC. This gives the protein CASSHQGANEQFF.

J is TRBJ1-5 and V is TRBV28; a weak D match, TRBD1 (5 bases). Trimming left V 6 bases short and J 0 bases short, with 12 bases between. The CDR3 runs 15 residues. In germline, CDR1 is MDHEN, CDR2 SYDVKM. This CDR3 is CASRTTEYSNQPQHF. The CDR3 DNA reads as TGTGCCAGCAGGACGACAGAATATAGCAATCAGCCCCAGCATTTT.

This sequence joins TRBV21-1 and TRBJ2-5; the DNA was not compared with TRBD1, the D call given in the table. TRBV21-1 is given as a pseudogene. CDR3 length equals 17 residues. CDR3 residues: CASSKDLDNHYQETQYF. In nucleotides, the CDR3 is TGTGCCAGCAGCAAAGATTTGGACAACCACTATCAAGAGACCCAGTACTTC.

The count of this clone is one. The rearrangement uses TRBV27 and TRBJ2-2, with a tentative D call TRBD2 (6 bases). Germline assignment: CDR1 MNHEY and CDR2 SMNVEV (reference sequence). This CDR3 spans 14 amino acids. Trimming stripped 3 bases from V and 4 bases from J, with 9 bases between. The CDR3 protein is CASSFYGGTGELFF. Written as DNA, the CDR3 is TGTGCCAGCAGTTTTTACGGGGGCACCGGGGAGCTGTTTTTT.

The rearrangement links TRBV28 to TRBJ1-2; 9 bases fit TRBD1. V trimming: 4 bases; J trimming: 1 base; junction bases outside the gene matches: 7. CDR1 is MDHEN and CDR2 is SYDVKM in the germline V gene. The CDR3 sequence is 16 residues long. The CDR3 region is CASSSGDRGFNYGYTF. The CDR3 DNA sequence: TGTGCCAGCAGTTCCGGAGACAGGGGGTTTAACTATGGCTACACCTTC.

The chain employs TRBV6-5 and TRBJ2-1, with D tentatively TRBD1 (5 bases). CDR1 MNHEY and CDR2 SVGAGI come from the germline V gene. The CDR3 totals 14 residues. Trimming removed 5 bases at V and 7 bases at J, with 15 bases between. CDR3 nucleotides: TGTGCCAGCAGTCCCAAGTTTGGGGCGAATGAGCAGTTCTTC. Residues: CASSPKFGANEQFF.

The chain links TRBV5-1 to TRBJ1-1, with 7 positions matching TRBD1. The junction had 16 bases not matched to a gene; V was cut back by 5 bases and J by 0 bases. The germline V gene encodes CDR1 SGHRS and CDR2 YFSETQ. This CDR3 has 18 residues. CDR3 bases: TGCGCCAGCAGTAAGGATAGGGGGCGCGCCCCTATGAACACTGAAGCTTTCTTT. Residues: CASSKDRGRAPMNTEAFF.

This sequence joins TRBV7-2 and TRBJ2-7, with TRBD1 matching over 8 bases. The germline V gene encodes CDR1 SGHTA and CDR2 FQGNSA. The CDR3 totals 14 residues. J lost 4 bases, V lost 5 bases, and 7 bases had no gene match. The DNA of the CDR3 is TGTGCCAGCAGCCCACAGGGGGGAGTTTACGAGCAGTACTTC. The encoded protein is CASSPQGGVYEQYF. Full variable domain (remainder filled in from reference TRBV7-2 and TRBJ2-7): GAGVSQSPSNKVTEKGKDVELRCDPISGHTALYWYRQSLGQGLEFLIYFQGNSAPDKSGLPSDRFSAERTGGSVSTLTIQRTQQEDSAVYLCASSPQGGVYEQYFGPGTRLTVT.

This chain uses TRBV5-6 with TRBJ1-4; TRBD1 aligns across 9 bases. Looked up from germline, CDR1 is SGHDT and CDR2 is YYEEEE. CDR3 size: 15 residues. The V gene end was trimmed by 3 bases and the J gene end by 6 bases; junction bases not matched to a gene: 6. The chain's CDR3 is CASSSGQGLYEKLFF. For the CDR3, the DNA is TGTGCCAGCAGCTCAGGACAGGGGTTGTATGAAAAACTGTTTTTT.

For the CDR3, the DNA is TGCGCCAGCAGCTTGGACGGGACAGGGGGCGTCCCAGATACGCAGTATTTT. Protein sequence: CASSLDGTGGVPDTQYF. This chain joins TRBV5-1 and TRBJ2-3; 12 bases are a match to TRBD1. This CDR3 spans 17 amino acids. V lost 0 bases to trimming and J lost 4 bases; unmatched junction nucleotides: 6. Germline CDR1 SGHRS, CDR2 YFSETQ.

The chain joins TRBV4-2 to TRBJ2-1; TRBD2 agrees at 8 bases. Per germline, CDR1 LGHNA and CDR2 YNFKEQ. The V gene end was trimmed by 5 bases and the J gene end by 7 bases; junction bases not matched to a gene: 13. The CDR3 extends over 16 amino acids. CDR3 amino acids: CASSVLWTSSRNEQFF. The DNA of the CDR3 is TGTGCCAGCAGCGTTCTTTGGACTAGCAGTCGTAATGAGCAGTTCTTC.

This rearrangement joins TRBV6-5 to TRBJ2-3; D is perhaps TRBD1 (6 bases). Trimming shortened V by 6 bases and J by 2 bases, and 12 bases separated the two germline ends. The CDR3 sequence is 14 residues long. From germline, CDR1 is MNHEY and CDR2 SVGAGI. The CDR3 DNA reads as TGTGCCAGCAGACCCCAGGGGCTCACAGATACGCAGTATTTT. As protein: CASRPQGLTDTQYF.

The V call is TRBV20-1, the J call TRBJ1-2; weak D call: TRBD1 (6 bases). The CDR3 runs 11 residues. V was pared by 7 bases and J by 7 bases, with 13 bases between. Germline CDR1 is DFQATT and CDR2 is SNEGSKA (reference sequence). The CDR3 loop reads CSVTQGGGYTF. Written as DNA, the CDR3 is TGCAGTGTAACACAGGGTGGTGGCTACACCTTC.

The chain joins TRBV7-2 to TRBJ2-3, with 9 bases aligning to TRBD1. Trimming cost V 5 bases and J 4 bases; bases outside gene matches: 7. CDR3 length equals 15 residues. The germline gives CDR1 SGHTA, CDR2 FQGNSA. CDR3 in amino acids: CASSPGGQGPDTQYF. The CDR3 DNA reads TGTGCCAGCAGCCCTGGGGGACAGGGACCAGATACGCAGTATTTT.

In this sample, this clone turned up once. The chain joins TRBV11-1 to TRBJ1-1; D call uncertain. Deletions cut 0 bases from V and 0 bases from J, with 2 bases between. Germline V gene data show CDR1 as SGHAT and CDR2 as FQDESV (reference sequence). CDR3 size: 13 residues. The DNA for the CDR3 is TGTGCCAGCAGCTTAGCCATGAACACTGAAGCTTTCTTT. It specifies CASSLAMNTEAFF.